The rows below give T cell receptor beta chains drawn from one sample of a study of identical twins. TCRdb analysed the 5' RACE reads with MiXCR anew, one entry per CDR3 protein. The sample holds around 670,000 distinct CDR3 sequences, 6.1% seen once. Source material: naive T cells sorted from blood. Receptors were obtained from a young man in good health. Both conserved end residues are part of each CDR3. The listing skips clone size in some rows; elsewhere it reads once, few, many or a size class.

v_call: TRBV20-1
clone_size: many
j_call: TRBJ1-6
cdr3_aa: CSTRRVGNSPLHF

v_call: TRBV5-5
clone_size: .
j_call: TRBJ2-7
cdr3_aa: CASSSLPREGPSYEQYF

v_call: TRBV3-1
clone_size: .
j_call: TRBJ2-3
cdr3_aa: CASSQIRSRNTQYF

v_call: TRBV5-1
clone_size: .
j_call: TRBJ2-3
cdr3_aa: CASSLGLAAMGDTQYF

v_call: TRBV7-3
clone_size: many
j_call: TRBJ2-3
cdr3_aa: CASSDAPSTDTQYF

v_call: TRBV7-6
clone_size: .
j_call: TRBJ1-1
cdr3_aa: CASSLSASMNTEAFF

v_call: TRBV27
clone_size: many
j_call: TRBJ2-5
cdr3_aa: CASSYTGTGGETQYF

v_call: TRBV6-1
clone_size: .
j_call: TRBJ2-3
cdr3_aa: CASIPILQEEGTDTQYF

v_call: TRBV29-1
clone_size: many
j_call: TRBJ1-2
cdr3_aa: CSVGGQSIYGYTF

v_call: TRBV29-1
clone_size: few
j_call: TRBJ2-7
cdr3_aa: CSVEHGTEEYF

v_call: TRBV19
clone_size: .
j_call: TRBJ2-3
cdr3_aa: CASSVLAGEVDTQYF

v_call: TRBV12-5
clone_size: once
j_call: TRBJ1-2
cdr3_aa: CASGLGSNIYGYTF

v_call: TRBV5-1
clone_size: .
j_call: TRBJ2-5
cdr3_aa: CASSGQDKGQGETQYF

v_call: TRBV25-1
clone_size: .
j_call: TRBJ2-7
cdr3_aa: CASSGGIGGYEQYF

v_call: TRBV25-1
clone_size: few
j_call: TRBJ2-1
cdr3_aa: CASSELGGQVPNEQFF

v_call: TRBV7-8
clone_size: many
j_call: TRBJ1-1
cdr3_aa: CASSLNEVTEAFF

v_call: TRBV11-2
clone_size: .
j_call: TRBJ2-7
cdr3_aa: CASSLAFRGANEQYF

v_call: TRBV7-7
clone_size: many
j_call: TRBJ2-3
cdr3_aa: CASSLGVQFETDTQYF

v_call: TRBV27
clone_size: few
j_call: TRBJ1-2
cdr3_aa: CASSLGQGAKLSGYTF

v_call: TRBV6-1
clone_size: .
j_call: TRBJ2-4
cdr3_aa: CAIYETGATFKNIQYF

v_call: TRBV4-2
clone_size: many
j_call: TRBJ2-2
cdr3_aa: CASSLTIPGGSTGELFF

v_call: TRBV12-3/TRBV12-4
clone_size: many
j_call: TRBJ2-1
cdr3_aa: CASSLQLAGGKDLFF

v_call: TRBV10-3
clone_size: .
j_call: TRBJ1-1
cdr3_aa: CAISRTGGAGEAFF

v_call: TRBV20-1
clone_size: .
j_call: TRBJ1-1
cdr3_aa: CSARAGGAPNTEAFF

v_call: TRBV5-5
clone_size: many
j_call: TRBJ2-2
cdr3_aa: CASSRRTSGFANTGELFF

v_call: TRBV5-1
clone_size: few
j_call: TRBJ2-3
cdr3_aa: CASSLMGTSWSDTQYF

v_call: TRBV20-1
clone_size: many
j_call: TRBJ2-5
cdr3_aa: CSARSLAGAPETQYF

v_call: TRBV20-1
clone_size: many
j_call: TRBJ2-7
cdr3_aa: CSASTTRVYEQYF

v_call: TRBV29-1
clone_size: .
j_call: TRBJ2-1
cdr3_aa: CSVSSPRFDEQFF

v_call: TRBV5-1
clone_size: .
j_call: TRBJ2-4
cdr3_aa: CASSLAPGEHIQYF

v_call: TRBV30
clone_size: few
j_call: TRBJ1-5
cdr3_aa: CAWSSGVGQPQHF

v_call: TRBV4-3
clone_size: many
j_call: TRBJ1-4
cdr3_aa: CASSPNREKLFF

v_call: TRBV27
clone_size: many
j_call: TRBJ2-7
cdr3_aa: CASSLGQGSNEQYF

v_call: TRBV9
clone_size: many
j_call: TRBJ2-5
cdr3_aa: CASSPTLAGWGETQYF

v_call: TRBV6-5
clone_size: many
j_call: TRBJ1-5
cdr3_aa: CASSYDGRDQPQHF

v_call: TRBV7-9
clone_size: few
j_call: TRBJ2-3
cdr3_aa: CASSLYPDRAQYF

v_call: TRBV11-2
clone_size: .
j_call: TRBJ2-2
cdr3_aa: CASQGGPGTGELFF

v_call: TRBV7-9
clone_size: .
j_call: TRBJ2-7
cdr3_aa: CATTVTGNEQYF

v_call: TRBV4-3
clone_size: many
j_call: TRBJ2-7
cdr3_aa: CASSRLGASYEQYF

v_call: TRBV12-3/TRBV12-4
clone_size: many
j_call: TRBJ2-2
cdr3_aa: CATLSRTGNTGELFF

v_call: TRBV23-1
clone_size: few
j_call: TRBJ1-1
cdr3_aa: CASSPLGTDTEAFF

v_call: TRBV14
clone_size: many
j_call: TRBJ2-1
cdr3_aa: CASSQFGEQFF

v_call: TRBV12-3/TRBV12-4
clone_size: many
j_call: TRBJ2-1
cdr3_aa: CASSLHGNNEQFF

v_call: TRBV12-3/TRBV12-4
clone_size: many
j_call: TRBJ1-6
cdr3_aa: CASSYAGTIYSPLHF

v_call: TRBV11-2
clone_size: few
j_call: TRBJ2-2
cdr3_aa: CASSLIRELFF

v_call: TRBV28
clone_size: .
j_call: TRBJ2-4
cdr3_aa: CASRPGSKNIQYF

v_call: TRBV6-1
clone_size: few
j_call: TRBJ2-2
cdr3_aa: CASMQLNTGELFF

v_call: TRBV20-1
clone_size: many
j_call: TRBJ1-4
cdr3_aa: CSAPGRSEEKLFF

v_call: TRBV5-1
clone_size: .
j_call: TRBJ2-5
cdr3_aa: CASSGVLTYQETQYF

v_call: TRBV7-9
clone_size: few
j_call: TRBJ1-3
cdr3_aa: CASSLLNSGNTIYF

v_call: TRBV7-6
clone_size: many
j_call: TRBJ2-1
cdr3_aa: CASSLRESHNEQFF

v_call: TRBV11-2
clone_size: few
j_call: TRBJ2-4
cdr3_aa: CASSPGPGTGGAKNIQYF

v_call: TRBV28
clone_size: many
j_call: TRBJ1-6
cdr3_aa: CASSQGQGSPLHF

v_call: TRBV15
clone_size: many
j_call: TRBJ2-1
cdr3_aa: CATSRVYRTGNEQFF

v_call: TRBV6-1
clone_size: .
j_call: TRBJ2-5
cdr3_aa: CASSAHVGVLIETQYF

v_call: TRBV18
clone_size: few
j_call: TRBJ2-5
cdr3_aa: CASSPPRSGHLQETQYF

v_call: TRBV12-5
clone_size: .
j_call: TRBJ2-2
cdr3_aa: CASGLFTSPNTGELFF

v_call: TRBV12-3/TRBV12-4
clone_size: many
j_call: TRBJ1-2
cdr3_aa: CASSPSANYGYTF

v_call: TRBV7-2
clone_size: .
j_call: .
cdr3_aa: CASSLTSGETQFF